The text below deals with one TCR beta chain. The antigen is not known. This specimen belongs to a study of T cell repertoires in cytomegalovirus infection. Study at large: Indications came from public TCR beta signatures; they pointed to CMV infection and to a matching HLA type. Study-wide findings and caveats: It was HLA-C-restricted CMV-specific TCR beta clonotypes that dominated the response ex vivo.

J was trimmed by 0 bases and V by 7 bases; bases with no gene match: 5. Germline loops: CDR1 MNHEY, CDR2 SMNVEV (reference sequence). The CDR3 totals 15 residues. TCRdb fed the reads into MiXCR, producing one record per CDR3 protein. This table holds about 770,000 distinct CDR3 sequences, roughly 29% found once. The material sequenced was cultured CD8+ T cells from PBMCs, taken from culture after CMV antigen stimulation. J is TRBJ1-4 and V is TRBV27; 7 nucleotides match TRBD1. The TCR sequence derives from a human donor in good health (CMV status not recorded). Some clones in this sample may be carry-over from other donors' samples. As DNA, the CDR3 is TGTGCCAGCAAATACAGGGGAGCAACTAATGAAAAACTGTTTTTT. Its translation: CASKYRGATNEKLFF.